The rows below give T cell receptor beta chains drawn from one sample of a study of T cell changes during pregnancy in multiple sclerosis. TCRdb's copy holds only in-frame clones and misses some; the assay was immunoSEQ multiplex PCR. In the table there are 50,000 to 65,000 clones, approximately 86% of which are singletons. Sequenced material: CD4+ T cells from peripheral blood mononuclear cells, taken in the third trimester of pregnancy. The receptors here all came from a female donor with multiple sclerosis, enrolled in a pregnancy study. CDR3s include the opening cysteine and the closing phenylalanine or tryptophan. The order of the fields is J gene, D gene, clone size, V gene, CDR3 DNA, CDR3 protein. A D gene is named only where the DNA matches it firmly. Only part of the rows carry a size: once, few, many, or a class if the clone is expanded.

>TRBJ2-2|-|-|TRBV5-1
TGCGCCAGCAGCTTGGGGGCCAGACGACAGAACACCGGGGAGCTGTTTTTT
CASSLGARRQNTGELFF
>TRBJ1-1|-|-|TRBV7-2
TGTGCCAGCAGCCTTTATCTGGGAGGAGAAGCTTTCTTT
CASSLYLGGEAFF
>TRBJ1-5|TRBD1|-|TRBV19
TGTGCCAGTAGTATTTGGGGAACGGACAGGGGGCTTAGTCAGCCCCAGCATTTT
CASSIWGTDRGLSQPQHF
>TRBJ1-1|-|-|TRBV2
TGTGCCAGGTCCCGGGACTTCACATCGTACACTGAAGCTTTCTTT
CARSRDFTSYTEAFF
>TRBJ2-5|-|-|TRBV7-9
TGTGCCAGCAGCCATAACAGGGTTGGACAAGAGACCCAGTACTTC
CASSHNRVGQETQYF
>TRBJ1-2|-|-|TRBV30
TGTGCCTGGAGTATGGCGGGGAGAGGCTACACCTTC
CAWSMAGRGYTF
>TRBJ1-2|-|-|TRBV4-2
TGTGCCAGCAGCCACCTCAGAAGAGGTAACTATGGCTACACCTTC
CASSHLRRGNYGYTF
>TRBJ2-1|-|-|TRBV9
TGTGCCAGCAGCGTAGACCCCGAGGGGGGGAGACTGTTCTTC
CASSVDPEGGRLFF
>TRBJ1-1|-|-|TRBV7-9
TGTGCCAGCAGCTCCAATTGGGGGCTTAACACTGAAGCTTTCTTT
CASSSNWGLNTEAFF
>TRBJ1-1|TRBD1|few|TRBV6-1
TGTGCCAGCAGACGCGGGGCAGGGGGCACTGAAGCTTTCTTT
CASRRGAGGTEAFF
>TRBJ1-2|-|-|TRBV6-6
TGTGCCAGCAGAGACGGGGGGGAATACAACTATGGCTACACCTTC
CASRDGGEYNYGYTF
>TRBJ2-6|-|-|TRBV2
TGTGCCAGCAGTGACACTGCGGGGACCGGGGCCAACGTCCTGACTTTC
CASSDTAGTGANVLTF
>TRBJ2-1|TRBD2|-|TRBV7-9
TGTGCCAGCAGCTTTAAACCGTGGCGGGGGGACTCCTACAATGAGCAGTTCTTC
CASSFKPWRGDSYNEQFF
>TRBJ1-4|-|-|TRBV7-9
TGTGCCAGCAGCCCCTCCGACAAGGCCGATGAAAAACTGTTTTTT
CASSPSDKADEKLFF
>TRBJ1-2|-|-|TRBV6-5
TGTGCCAGCAGTTCCTACGGAGGCGGCTACACCTTC
CASSSYGGGYTF
>TRBJ2-1|TRBD2|-|TRBV5-1
TGCGCCAGTACCTGGACTAGCGGGACCAATGAGCAGTTCTTC
CASTWTSGTNEQFF
>TRBJ2-3|-|-|TRBV4-3
TGCGCCAGCAGCCCGAGCGGGTACACAGATACGCAGTATTTT
CASSPSGYTDTQYF
>TRBJ2-7|TRBD1|-|TRBV9
TGTGCCAGCAGCGTAGGGGGACAGAGTATCTACGAGCAGTACTTC
CASSVGGQSIYEQYF
>TRBJ2-5|TRBD1|-|TRBV10-3
TGTGCCATCAGCCCCGGGACAGCGCTAAGCAAGGGAGAGACCCAGTACTTC
CAISPGTALSKGETQYF
>TRBJ2-7|-|-|TRBV11-2
TGTGCCAGCAGCTTAGAGTACGAGCAGTACTTC
CASSLEYEQYF
>TRBJ2-5|TRBD2|-|TRBV10-3
TGTGCCACATCAGCAGAGCGGGAGGAGACCCAGTACTTC
CATSAEREETQYF
>TRBJ2-1|-|-|TRBV7-2
TGTGCCAGCAGACCGACTTCCTACAATGAGCAGTTCTTC
CASRPTSYNEQFF
>TRBJ2-2|-|-|TRBV29-1
TGCAGCATGACAGAGAACACCGGGGAGCTGTTTTTT
CSMTENTGELFF
>TRBJ2-2|-|few|TRBV7-3
TGTGCCAGCAGCTTACCCCCAGGGGCCGGGGAGCTGTTTTTT
CASSLPPGAGELFF
>TRBJ2-5|TRBD2|-|TRBV18
TGTGCCAGCTCAGCACTAGGCCCTAGCGGGGGCGAGACCCAGTACTTC
CASSALGPSGGETQYF
>TRBJ1-1|-|-|TRBV6-4
TGTGCCAGCAGTGTCGAGGCCCTTCAGGGCACTGAAGCTTTCTTT
CASSVEALQGTEAFF
>TRBJ2-5|-|-|TRBV7-9
TGTGCCAGCAGCTTCGACAGGAGAGAGACCCAGTACTTC
CASSFDRRETQYF
>TRBJ1-1|-|-|TRBV5-1
TGCGCCAGCAGCTTAAGGGCGGGGACGGCGAAGGGGAACACTGAAGCTTTCTTT
CASSLRAGTAKGNTEAFF
>TRBJ1-5|-|-|TRBV19
TGTGCCAGTAGTATCCCCTACCGCAATCAGCCCCAGCATTTT
CASSIPYRNQPQHF
>TRBJ1-2|-|-|TRBV6-5
TGTGCCAGCAGTTACGAGGTAGACAACTATGGCTACACCTTC
CASSYEVDNYGYTF
>TRBJ1-1|-|few|TRBV9
TGTGCCAGCAGCGGACAGAGATTGAACACTGAAGCTTTCTTT
CASSGQRLNTEAFF
>TRBJ1-1|-|-|TRBV18
TGTGCCAGCTCGCCCTCCTCAGGGGACGCGAACACTGAAGCTTTCTTT
CASSPSSGDANTEAFF
>TRBJ1-3|-|once|TRBV30
TGTGCCTGGAGAACGGGGATCGGAAACACCATATATTTT
CAWRTGIGNTIYF
>TRBJ1-3|-|-|TRBV6-5
TGTGCCAGCAGGTGGAGGTCCTCTGGAAACACCATATATTTT
CASRWRSSGNTIYF
>TRBJ2-3|-|once|TRBV6-6
TGTGCCAGCAGTTATTCATCCAGCACAGATACGCAGTATTTT
CASSYSSSTDTQYF
>TRBJ1-2|-|-|TRBV29-1
TGCAGCGGACACAGCATCGACTATGGCTACACCTTC
CSGHSIDYGYTF
>TRBJ2-1|-|-|TRBV7-9
TGTGCCAGCAGCCCTCCCTTGCGATACAATGAGCAGTTCTTC
CASSPPLRYNEQFF
>TRBJ1-1|-|-|TRBV19
TGTGCCAGTAGTATCCCCCAGGTGAACACTGAAGCTTTCTTT
CASSIPQVNTEAFF
>TRBJ2-2|TRBD2|-|TRBV11-3
TGTGCCAGCAGGACTAGCGGTCGACCGGGGGAGCTGTTTTTT
CASRTSGRPGELFF
>TRBJ2-7|-|-|TRBV9
TGTGCCAGCAGCGTAGAACAGGGCAGCTCCTACGAGCAGTACTTC
CASSVEQGSSYEQYF
>TRBJ1-1|-|-|TRBV10-3
TGTGCCATCAGTGGAGAAACAGGGATGAACACTGAAGCTTTCTTT
CAISGETGMNTEAFF
>TRBJ2-4|TRBD1|-|TRBV6-5
TGTGCCAGCAGTTCCGGACAGGGTTTAGCCAAAAACATTCAGTACTTC
CASSSGQGLAKNIQYF
>TRBJ2-7|-|-|TRBV5-6
TGTGCCAGCAGCTTGGGTCTGGGGGCGCGGTACGAGCAGTACTTC
CASSLGLGARYEQYF
>TRBJ2-5|-|-|TRBV18
TGTGCCAGCTCACCTAGTGGCCAGGCTCGAGAGACCCAGTACTTC
CASSPSGQARETQYF
>TRBJ1-2|-|-|TRBV2
TGTGCCAGCAGTGAATTCAGTACAGCCTATGGCTACACCTTC
CASSEFSTAYGYTF
>TRBJ1-3|-|-|TRBV30
TGTGCCTGGAGCCTTACTGGAAACACCATATATTTT
CAWSLTGNTIYF
>TRBJ2-5|TRBD2|-|TRBV4-2
TGTGCCAGCAGCCAAGAAGGCGGGGGAAACCAAGAGACCCAGTACTTC
CASSQEGGGNQETQYF
>TRBJ1-3|-|-|TRBV7-7
TGTGCCAGCAGCCCCGGAGGGAGTCGGGAAAACACCATATATTTT
CASSPGGSRENTIYF
>TRBJ2-7|-|-|TRBV7-9
TGTGCCAGCAGCCCCCTTAGCTACGAGCAGTACTTC
CASSPLSYEQYF
>TRBJ1-5|TRBD1|-|TRBV19
TGTGCCAGTAGCTATCAGGGGGACGGTAGTCAGCCCCAGCATTTT
CASSYQGDGSQPQHF
>TRBJ2-7|TRBD1|-|TRBV27
TGTGCCAGCAGAGGGACAGGGACTTTCTCCTACGAGCAGTACTTC
CASRGTGTFSYEQYF
>TRBJ1-3|-|-|TRBV19
TGTGCCAGTAGTACCGGAGATAGAAACACCATATATTTT
CASSTGDRNTIYF
>TRBJ1-4|-|once|TRBV7-9
TGTGCCAGCAGGCTTGGGGCAGGGTTGGAAAAACTGTTTTTT
CASRLGAGLEKLFF
>TRBJ1-1|-|-|TRBV11-2
TGTGCCAGCAGCTTAGACGTGAACACTGAAGCTTTCTTT
CASSLDVNTEAFF
>TRBJ1-1|-|-|TRBV27
TGTGCCAGCAGCAACCCCAGGGGAGGGGCTGAAGCTTTCTTT
CASSNPRGGAEAFF
>TRBJ1-3|-|-|TRBV19
TGTGCCAGTAGCCGACAGGAGAGCTCTGGAAACACCATATATTTT
CASSRQESSGNTIYF
>TRBJ1-2|-|-|TRBV6-1
TGTGCCAGCAGTGAAGCCCCTTCCTATGGCTACACCTTC
CASSEAPSYGYTF
>TRBJ1-4|-|-|TRBV6-6
TGTGCCAGCTCGGGAGCAACTAATGAAAAACTGTTTTTT
CASSGATNEKLFF